These 14 T cell receptor beta chains originate from one sample sequenced in a study of cytomegalovirus exposure and HLA in healthy donors. A multiplex PCR was run with 60 Vbeta primers and 13 Jbeta primers. Assay: immunoSEQ multiplex PCR; the TCRdb copy retains only in-frame clones and omits some. The sample consists of about 150,000 clones, around 80% of them appearing once. The sequencing input was PBMCs. Source of these receptors: a woman aged 50 to 65 in good health and CMV-seropositive.

This clone has more than one count but fewer than ten. The chain uses TRBV10-3 and TRBJ1-1, with 8 nucleotides matching TRBD1. The CDR3 extends over 15 amino acids. CDR1 ENHRY and CDR2 SYGVKD come from the germline V gene. V lost 2 bases, J lost 2 bases, and 4 bases stayed unmatched. CDR3 nucleotides: TGTGCCATCAGTGAGATAGACAGGGGAAACACTGAAGCTTTCTTT. Amino acid sequence: CAISEIDRGNTEAFF.

This clone was seen a handful of times. The gene calls are TRBV7-2 and TRBJ2-3; 10 positions agree with TRBD2. This CDR3 spans 15 amino acids. Germline V gene lookup returns CDR1 SGHTA and CDR2 FQGNSA. With V trimmed by 6 bases and J by 4 bases, 7 bases remained unmatched. CDR3 DNA sequence: TGTGCCAGCAGACCTAGCGGGGGCCGTGCAGATACGCAGTATTTT. It is translated as CASRPSGGRADTQYF.

This chain links TRBV7-3 with TRBJ1-5; D possibly corresponds to TRBD1 (5 bases). The germline gives CDR1 SGHTA, CDR2 FQGTGA. V was clipped by 1 base and J by 9 bases, with 10 bases between them. The CDR3 has 13 residues. The CDR3 coding sequence is TGTGCCAGCAGCTTAATGGGGGGTGGGCCCCAGCATTTT. It specifies CASSLMGGGPQHF. Complete variable domain (other parts from reference TRBV7-3 and TRBJ1-5): GAGVSQTPSNKVTEKGKYVELRCDPISGHTALYWYRQSLGQGPEFLIYFQGTGAADDSGLPNDRFFAVRPEGSVSTLKIQRTERGDSAVYLCASSLMGGGPQHFGDGTRLSIL.

This clone showed up just a few times. The chain recombines TRBV25-1 with TRBJ1-2, with a possible D match to TRBD1 (6 bases). Germline CDR1 MGHDK, CDR2 SYGVNS. The CDR3 is 14 residues long. The germline V and J ends were trimmed by 7 bases and 4 bases, with 16 bases remaining between them. DNA of the CDR3: TGTGCCAGCACCCAAGACCCACAGGGCTATGGCTACACCTTC. Its translation: CASTQDPQGYGYTF.

This clone appeared once. V and J are TRBV7-2 and TRBJ2-7; maybe TRBD1 (6 bases). The V and J ends lost 1 base and 3 bases respectively, with 19 bases between them. This CDR3 has 17 amino acids. CDR1 SGHTA and CDR2 FQGNSA come from the germline V gene. In DNA, the CDR3 is TGTGCCAGCAGCTTAGAATTCTGGGGGCAAAGGGTCTACGAGCAGTACTTC. Translated: CASSLEFWGQRVYEQYF.

The J gene is TRBJ2-7, the V gene TRBV2, with TRBD2 matching over 13 bases. The CDR3 totals 20 residues. V lost 8 bases to trimming and J lost 5 bases; unmatched junction nucleotides: 24. Germline V gene lookup returns CDR1 SNHLY and CDR2 FYNNEI. CDR3 loop: CASFFLRQDLTSGRYDEQYF. CDR3 DNA sequence: TGTGCCAGCTTCTTCCTCCGACAGGACCTGACTAGCGGGAGGTACGACGAGCAGTACTTC.

The chain joins TRBV11-2 to TRBJ1-2; 12 bases line up with TRBD1. V lost 7 bases to trimming and J lost 7 bases; unmatched junction nucleotides: 19. Germline V lookup: CDR1 SGHAT, CDR2 FQNNGV. This CDR3 contains 18 residues. The DNA of the CDR3 is TGTGCCAGCACTACCCTCCGGGACAGGGGGCGAAAGTACCGTGGCTACACCTTC. Protein product: CASTTLRDRGRKYRGYTF.

The V and J genes are TRBV4-2 and TRBJ1-4; 8 nucleotides line up with TRBD1. CDR3 length: 15 amino acids. CDR1 is LGHNA and CDR2 is YNFKEQ in the germline V gene. The V and J ends lost 2 bases and 5 bases, in that order; junction bases with no gene match: 4. CDR3 loop: CASSQQQGENEKLFF. DNA for the CDR3: TGTGCCAGCAGCCAACAACAGGGGGAAAATGAAAAACTGTTTTTT.

The table lists this clone with a few counts. The chain employs TRBV28 and TRBJ1-1; D gene ambiguous. This CDR3 has 13 amino acids. The V gene lost 3 bases and the J gene lost 0 bases, with 5 bases spanning the gap. Germline V gene data show CDR1 as MDHEN and CDR2 as SYDVKM. The CDR3 DNA reads as TGTGCCAGCAGTTTTGAGCTGAACACTGAAGCTTTCTTT. This codes for CASSFELNTEAFF. Drawing the rest from reference TRBV28 and TRBJ1-1, the complete variable domain is DVKVTQSSRYLVKRTGEKVFLECVQDMDHENMFWYRQDPGLGLRLIYFSYDVKMKEKGDIPEGYSVSREKKERFSLILESASTNQTSMYLCASSFELNTEAFFGQGTRLTVV.

This clone was seen a single time. CDR3 sequence reads: CASSEFALAGMTGSVSAYEQYF. The DNA of the CDR3 is TGTGCCAGCAGTGAATTCGCGCTAGCGGGTATGACAGGGTCCGTGTCTGCCTACGAGCAGTACTTC. The chain combines TRBV6-1 with TRBJ2-7; TRBD2 is a possible D gene (8 bases). The V gene lost 2 bases and the J gene lost 2 bases, with 34 bases spanning the gap. Per the germline V gene, CDR1 is MNHNS and CDR2 is SASEGT. The CDR3 contains 22 residues.

This chain uses TRBV5-1 with TRBJ1-1; no reliable D call. Looked up from germline, CDR1 is SGHRS and CDR2 is YFSETQ. V was clipped by 6 bases and J by 5 bases, with 20 bases between them. This CDR3 comprises 15 residues. CDR3 sequence reads: CASNYLPADGTEAFF. In nucleotides, the CDR3 is TGCGCCAGCAACTACCTACCGGCGGATGGAACTGAAGCTTTCTTT.

CDR3: CASSLGVQDITGELFF. The CDR3 region has the DNA TGTGCCAGCAGCTTAGGAGTGCAGGATATCACCGGGGAGCTGTTTTTT. The V gene is TRBV7-9, the J gene TRBJ2-2; D unresolved. V was clipped by 1 base and J by 4 bases, with 13 bases between them. This CDR3 spans 16 amino acids. Germline V gene lookup returns CDR1 SEHNR and CDR2 FQNEAQ (reference sequence).

This chain uses TRBV9 with TRBJ2-3; 11 bases match TRBD2. The V segment lost 4 bases and the J segment 1 base; nucleotides outside the gene matches: 11. The CDR3 totals 18 residues. Germline V gene lookup returns CDR1 SGDLS and CDR2 YYNGEE. CDR3 protein: CASSLPGLAVSGTDTQYF. CDR3 coding DNA: TGTGCCAGCAGCCTCCCGGGACTAGCGGTGTCGGGCACAGATACGCAGTATTTT.

The chain links TRBV11-2 to TRBJ1-1; D unclear. Deletions cut 8 bases from V and 0 bases from J, with 13 bases between. The CDR3 loop spans 14 amino acids. Per germline, CDR1 SGHAT and CDR2 FQNNGV. The CDR3 loop is CASGSQAMNTEAFF. In nucleotides, the CDR3 is TGTGCCAGCGGCTCTCAGGCGATGAACACTGAAGCTTTCTTT. Using reference TRBV11-2 and TRBJ1-1 for the parts outside the CDR3, the full variable domain is EAGVAQSPRYKIIEKRQSVAFWCNPISGHATLYWYQQILGQGPKLLIQFQNNGVVDDSQLPKDRFSAERLKGVDSTLKIQPAKLEDSAVYLCASGSQAMNTEAFFGQGTRLTVV.